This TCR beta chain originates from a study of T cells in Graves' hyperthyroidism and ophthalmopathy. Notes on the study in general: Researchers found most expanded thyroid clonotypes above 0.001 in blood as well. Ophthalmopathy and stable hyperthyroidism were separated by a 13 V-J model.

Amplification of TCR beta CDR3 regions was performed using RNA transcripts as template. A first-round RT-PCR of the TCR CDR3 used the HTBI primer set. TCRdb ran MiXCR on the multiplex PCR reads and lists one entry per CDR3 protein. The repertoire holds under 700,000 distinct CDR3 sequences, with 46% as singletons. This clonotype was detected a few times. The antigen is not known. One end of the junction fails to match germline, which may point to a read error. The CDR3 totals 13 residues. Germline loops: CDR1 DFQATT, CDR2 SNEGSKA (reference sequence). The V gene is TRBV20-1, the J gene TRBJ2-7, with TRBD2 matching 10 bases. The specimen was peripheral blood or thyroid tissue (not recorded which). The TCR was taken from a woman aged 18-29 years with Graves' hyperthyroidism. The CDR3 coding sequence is TGCAGTGCGAGAGCGGGAGGGCCGGGTGAGCAGTACTTC. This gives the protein CSARAGGPGEQYF.